The 25 T cell receptor beta chains presented below share a single source sample, sequenced in a study of cytomegalovirus exposure and HLA in healthy donors. The PCR ran on 60 Vbeta and 13 Jbeta primers. Sequencing used immunoSEQ multiplex PCR; TCRdb keeps in-frame clones, though not all of them. The table gives over 80,000 clones; the top ten clones make up just over 5.5% of it. The sequencing input was PBMCs. These receptors came from a girl aged 5 to 17 in good health and CMV-seropositive.

The chain employs TRBV7-9 and TRBJ2-1, with a weak D call TRBD2 (5 bases). Germline assignment: CDR1 SEHNR and CDR2 FQNEAQ (reference sequence). This CDR3 region has 15 residues. Trimming removed 5 bases at V and 8 bases at J, with 19 bases between. CDR3: CASSQPGIQGYEQFF. The DNA of the CDR3 is TGTGCCAGCAGCCAGCCGGGAATCCAAGGGTATGAGCAGTTCTTC.

The chain carries TRBV30 and TRBJ1-3; D possibly corresponds to TRBD1 (6 bases). Germline lookup yields CDR1 GTSNPN and CDR2 SVGIG (reference sequence). The CDR3 is made up of 16 amino acids. The CDR3 DNA is TGTGCTTCTAGTGGCGGGGGCACTATCTTGGGGAACACCATATATTTT. Translated: CASSGGGTILGNTIYF.

This sequence joins TRBV6-5 and TRBJ1-2; D is ambiguous. The CDR3 loop spans 13 amino acids. CDR1 is MNHEY, CDR2 SVGAGI, per germline. Trimming left V 6 bases short and J 8 bases short, with 16 bases between. The CDR3 DNA reads as TGTGCCAGCAGCTCCTCACTGGGAGGGGGCTACACCTTC. It encodes CASSSSLGGGYTF.

The gene calls are TRBV29-1 and TRBJ1-3, with D possibly TRBD1 on 5 matching bases. The CDR3 has 15 residues. Germline V gene data show CDR1 as SQVTM and CDR2 as ANQGSEA. V lost 2 bases and J lost 1, with 12 bases in between. The CDR3 spells CSVEFGGGSGNTIYF. The CDR3 DNA reads TGCAGCGTTGAATTTGGTGGGGGGTCTGGAAACACCATATATTTT.

V gene TRBV11-3 combines with J gene TRBJ2-1, with D possibly matching TRBD1 (5 bases). V was shortened by 6 bases and J by 5 bases, with 26 bases between the two germline ends. The CDR3 sequence is 18 residues long. CDR1 and CDR2 (germline): SGHNT, YENEEA. For the CDR3, the DNA is TGTGCCAGCAGTATGAACTCCATAGTAGGCACAGGCAACAATGAGCAGTTCTTC. The encoded protein is CASSMNSIVGTGNNEQFF.

V usage is TRBV27 and J usage is TRBJ2-7; maybe TRBD1 (5 bases). In germline, CDR1 is MNHEY, CDR2 SMNVEV (reference sequence). V lost 7 bases to trimming and J lost 2 bases, with 15 bases between them. CDR3 size: 14 residues. The CDR3 here is CASTTPDKPYEQYF. Here the CDR3 DNA reads TGTGCCAGCACTACACCGGACAAGCCCTACGAGCAGTACTTC.

This chain joins TRBV18 and TRBJ2-3, with 11 bases identical to TRBD2. With V trimmed by 6 bases and J by 1 base, 3 bases remained unmatched. The CDR3 runs 15 residues. The germline V gene encodes CDR1 KGHSH and CDR2 LQKENI. This chain's CDR3 is CASSPTSGGTDTQYF. In DNA, the CDR3 is TGTGCCAGCTCTCCGACTAGCGGGGGCACAGATACGCAGTATTTT.

V gene TRBV5-1 combines with J gene TRBJ1-2; perhaps TRBD1 as D (5 bases). V lost 0 bases and J lost 3, with 9 bases in between. This CDR3 has 14 amino acids. Germline V gene sequence: CDR1 SGHRS, CDR2 YFSETQ. This CDR3 reads CASSLGRGDYGYTF. DNA of the CDR3: TGCGCCAGCAGCTTGGGAAGGGGCGACTATGGCTACACCTTC. The full variable domain, its missing parts supplied by reference TRBV5-1 and TRBJ1-2, is KAGVTQTPRYLIKTRGQQVTLSCSPISGHRSVSWYQQTPGQGLQFLFEYFSETQRNKGNFPGRFSGRQFSNSRSEMNVSTLELGDSALYLCASSLGRGDYGYTFGSGTRLTVV.

The chain couples TRBV25-1 to TRBJ1-5, with 8 nucleotides matching TRBD1. V lost 4 bases, J lost 4 bases, and 3 bases stayed unmatched. CDR1 is MGHDK, CDR2 SYGVNS, per germline. The CDR3 loop spans 14 amino acids. The chain's CDR3 is CASSGTGGNQPQHF. Here the CDR3 DNA reads TGTGCCAGCAGTGGAACAGGGGGGAATCAGCCCCAGCATTTT.

The chain links TRBV5-1 to TRBJ1-1, with D hard to call. V gave up 5 bases and J gave up 2 bases, with 10 bases separating them. CDR3 length equals 13 residues. The germline V gene has CDR1 SGHRS and CDR2 YFSETQ. CDR3 sequence reads: CASRRTSNTEAFF. DNA of the CDR3: TGCGCCAGCAGACGCACAAGTAACACTGAAGCTTTCTTT.

V is TRBV4-2 and J is TRBJ1-4; D is uncertain. The V end was cut by 0 bases, the J end by 0 bases, with 14 bases between. The CDR3 loop spans 18 amino acids. The V gene's germline CDR1 is LGHNA and CDR2 YNFKEQ. The CDR3 bases are TGTGCCAGCAGCCAAGAAATAGCGGACTCCTCAACTAATGAAAAACTGTTTTTT. It translates to CASSQEIADSSTNEKLFF.

Comment on this clone: The same CDR3 can be traced to other DNA sequences in this sample. This chain joins TRBV27 and TRBJ2-3; a weak D match, TRBD2 (7 bases). The CDR3 is made up of 14 amino acids. V lost 8 bases, J lost 0 bases, and 12 bases lay in between. The V gene's germline CDR1 is MNHEY and CDR2 SMNVEV (reference sequence). CDR3 in amino acids: CASGRGGSTDTQYF. In DNA, the CDR3 is TGTGCCAGCGGTAGGGGGGGCAGCACAGATACGCAGTATTTT.

V gene TRBV28 combines with J gene TRBJ1-6, with D perhaps matching TRBD1 (5 bases). CDR1 and CDR2 (germline): MDHEN, SYDVKM. Between the trimmed V and J ends, which lost 8 bases and 0 bases, there was a span of 8 bases. The length of the CDR3 is 14 residues. The CDR3: CASDSSSYNSPLHF. CDR3 bases: TGTGCCAGCGACAGTTCCTCCTATAATTCACCCCTCCACTTT. Complete variable domain (other parts from reference TRBV28 and TRBJ1-6): DVKVTQSSRYLVKRTGEKVFLECVQDMDHENMFWYRQDPGLGLRLIYFSYDVKMKEKGDIPEGYSVSREKKERFSLILESASTNQTSMYLCASDSSSYNSPLHFGNGTRLTVT.

The gene calls are TRBV6-5 and TRBJ1-1; a weak D match, TRBD1 (5 bases). Germline CDR1 reads MNHEY; CDR2 reads SVGAGI. The CDR3 is made up of 14 amino acids. Trimming took off 0 bases at V and 2 bases at J, with 7 bases between the two ends. The CDR3 sequence: CASSYSTANTEAFF. CDR3 in DNA: TGTGCCAGCAGTTACTCGACAGCAAACACTGAAGCTTTCTTT.

This rearrangement joins TRBV5-1 to TRBJ2-1, with a tentative D call TRBD2 (6 bases). This CDR3 comprises 17 residues. V was pared by 4 bases and J by 3 bases, with 20 bases between. Germline CDR1 SGHRS, CDR2 YFSETQ. The CDR3 DNA follows: TGCGCCAGCAGCGTGGATGGGGCGGGAAATGGCTACAATGAGCAGTTCTTC. Translating it yields CASSVDGAGNGYNEQFF. The variable domain in full, with the rest retrieved from reference TRBV5-1 and TRBJ2-1, is KAGVTQTPRYLIKTRGQQVTLSCSPISGHRSVSWYQQTPGQGLQFLFEYFSETQRNKGNFPGRFSGRQFSNSRSEMNVSTLELGDSALYLCASSVDGAGNGYNEQFFGPGTRLTVL.

This rearrangement joins TRBV6-5 to TRBJ2-1; D remains unclear. V was clipped by 6 bases and J by 3 bases, with 12 bases between them. The CDR3 is 14 residues long. CDR1 and CDR2 (germline): MNHEY, SVGAGI. The CDR3 nucleotides read TGTGCCAGCAGACCGAGAGTCGACTACAATGAGCAGTTCTTC. It is translated as CASRPRVDYNEQFF.

The rearrangement joins TRBV4-2 to TRBJ1-4; TRBD1 is a possible D gene (5 bases). This CDR3 is built from 19 residues. Germline V CDR1 and CDR2: LGHNA, YNFKEQ. The V end lost 0 bases, the J end lost 0 bases, and 17 bases lay between the germline ends. CDR3: CASSQDRSRGRATNEKLFF. The CDR3 DNA is TGTGCCAGCAGCCAAGATAGGTCGCGGGGGAGGGCAACTAATGAAAAACTGTTTTTT.

The V call is TRBV7-2, the J call TRBJ1-3; D is perhaps TRBD1 (5 bases). CDR3 length: 15 residues. V lost 2 bases, J lost 2 bases, and 10 bases lay in between. CDR1 is SGHTA, CDR2 FQGNSA, per germline. The CDR3 DNA is TGTGCCAGCAGCTTATCCGCGGGGCCTGGAAACACCATATATTTT. Residues: CASSLSAGPGNTIYF.

The gene calls are TRBV15 and TRBJ1-5; no firm D call. Trimming cost V 1 base and J 7 bases, with 11 bases left between them. CDR1 and CDR2 from the germline V gene are LNHNV and YYDKDF (reference sequence). The CDR3 consists of 14 residues. The chain's CDR3 is CATSRVPSGQPQHF. The CDR3 region has the DNA TGTGCCACCAGCAGAGTGCCCTCGGGGCAGCCCCAGCATTTT.

For this clone: The junction shows a germline mismatch at one end, possibly a read error. The rearrangement links TRBV30 to TRBJ2-3; 7 nucleotides line up with TRBD2. The CDR3 covers 16 residues. In germline, CDR1 is GTSNPN, CDR2 SVGIG (reference sequence). CDR3 amino acids: CAWSRRGSGHTDKQYF. The CDR3 DNA follows: TGTGCCTGGAGTAGGAGGGGTAGCGGGCACACAGATAAGCAGTATTTT.

The CDR3 bases are TGTGCCAGCAGCTCTAGTCTAGCGAGCTCCTACAATGAGCAGTTCTTC. It encodes CASSSSLASSYNEQFF. The chain is built from TRBV4-2 and TRBJ2-1; maybe TRBD2 (6 bases). Germline-derived CDR1 and CDR2 are LGHNA and YNFKEQ. Trimming removed 5 bases at V and 0 bases at J, with 14 bases between. The CDR3 covers 16 residues.

The chain carries TRBV28 and TRBJ2-7, with D possibly being TRBD1 (5 bases). Trimming took 3 bases from V and 3 from J, leaving 9 bases between them. The CDR3 totals 13 residues. Germline V gene sequence: CDR1 MDHEN, CDR2 SYDVKM. DNA of the CDR3: TGTGCCAGCAGTTTCCAGGGCAGCTACGAGCAGTACGTC. It is translated as CASSFQGSYEQYV.

J is TRBJ1-4 and V is TRBV4-1; D is uncertain. This CDR3 contains 17 residues. In germline, CDR1 is MGHRA, CDR2 YSYEKL. Trimming removed 2 bases from V and 1 base from J, with 14 bases in between. The CDR3 protein is CASSQISSRGTNEKLFF. The DNA for the CDR3 is TGCGCCAGCAGCCAAATCTCCTCCCGAGGAACTAATGAAAAACTGTTTTTT.

The gene calls are TRBV13 and TRBJ2-1; weak D call: TRBD2 (6 bases). With 5 bases removed from V and 0 bases from J, the gap between germline ends came to 14 bases. Germline CDR1 reads PRHDT; CDR2 reads FYEKMQ (reference sequence). CDR3 length: 16 residues. CDR3 sequence reads: CASSKGTGGSYNEQFF. The CDR3 DNA follows: TGTGCCAGCAGCAAGGGGACTGGCGGCTCCTACAATGAGCAGTTCTTC. Full variable domain (missing parts from reference TRBV13 and TRBJ2-1): AAGVIQSPRHLIKEKRETATLKCYPIPRHDTVYWYQQGPGQDPQFLISFYEKMQSDKGSIPDRFSAQQFSDYHSELNMSSLELGDSALYFCASSKGTGGSYNEQFFGPGTRLTVL.

The chain links TRBV6-6 to TRBJ2-7, with TRBD2 matching over 7 bases. The CDR3 covers 15 residues. The V and J ends lost 6 bases and 5 bases, in that order; junction bases with no gene match: 13. From germline, CDR1 is MNHNY and CDR2 SVGAGI (reference sequence). The CDR3 spells CASRYTGGRADEQYF. In DNA form, the CDR3 reads TGTGCCAGCAGATATACGGGGGGACGTGCCGACGAGCAGTACTTC.